This T cell receptor (beta chain) was obtained from a study of T-cell reconstitution after alpha-beta-depleted transplantation in children. Unique molecular identifiers were used to barcode this TCRbeta library. TCRdb processed the PCR reads anew with MiXCR; each CDR3 protein has one entry. The sample has approximately 290,000 distinct CDR3 sequences, approximately 10% seen once. Notes on the study in general: Recipient T cells and thymic progenitors that survived were the source of the high TCRbeta diversity seen at day 60 in some patients. After one year, T-cell counts and TCRbeta diversity mostly came from new T cells. Reportedly, roughly two months post-transplant, alpha-beta T cells arose from several hundred expanded graft clones.

This clonotype showed up many times. The antigen is undetermined. Trimming removed 6 bases from V and 5 bases from J; junction bases left unmatched: 5. The germline V gene has CDR1 SGHRS and CDR2 YFSETQ. The CDR3 consists of 14 residues. The sample in question was peripheral blood, obtained 180 days after TCRalphabeta/CD19-depleted stem cell transplant. The chain links TRBV5-1 to TRBJ2-5; TRBD2 matches 12 bases. The receptor was isolated from a male patient aged 2-10 years who had a stem cell transplant for chronic granulomatous disease, so the T cells may come from the graft donor. The CDR3 protein is CASTLAGGAETQYF. The CDR3 bases are TGCGCCAGCACCCTAGCGGGAGGGGCTGAGACCCAGTACTTC. Looking up the rest from reference TRBV5-1 and TRBJ2-5 gives the full variable domain: KAGVTQTPRYLIKTRGQQVTLSCSPISGHRSVSWYQQTPGQGLQFLFEYFSETQRNKGNFPGRFSGRQFSNSRSEMNVSTLELGDSALYLCASTLAGGAETQYFGPGTRLLVL.